The next 30 T cell receptor beta chains were all read from a single sample in a study of T cell responses to AZD1222 COVID-19 vaccine. Profiled with immunoSEQ multiplex PCR; TCRdb holds only in-frame clones, not every one. This repertoire shows under 200,000 clones, 70% to 90% found once; its top ten account for roughly a quarter. The sequenced sample was peripheral blood, obtained 28 days after the second AZD1222 dose. The receptors stem from an adult who received the AZD1222 COVID-19 vaccine.

This sequence joins TRBV28 and TRBJ2-7; 11 bases match TRBD1. The length of the CDR3 is 13 residues. Germline CDR1 and CDR2: MDHEN and SYDVKM. V shed 8 bases and J 4 bases; nucleotides not matched to a gene: 4. DNA for the CDR3: TGTGCCAGCCGGGACAGGGGGATGTACGAGCAGTACTTC. The encoded protein is CASRDRGMYEQYF. The variable domain in full, completed from reference TRBV28 and TRBJ2-7, reads DVKVTQSSRYLVKRTGEKVFLECVQDMDHENMFWYRQDPGLGLRLIYFSYDVKMKEKGDIPEGYSVSREKKERFSLILESASTNQTSMYLCASRDRGMYEQYFGPGTRLTVT.

This clone was recorded only once. The genes are TRBV4-3 and TRBJ2-1; D is unresolved. Germline V CDR1 and CDR2: LGHNA, YSLEER. The V and J ends lost 0 bases and 2 bases respectively, with 5 bases between them. This CDR3 contains 14 residues. The CDR3: CASSQDRAYNEQFF. DNA of the CDR3: TGCGCCAGCAGCCAAGATAGGGCCTACAATGAGCAGTTCTTC.

This clone was seen only once. This sequence joins TRBV13 and TRBJ2-1; D unresolved. The CDR3 is 13 residues long. The germline gives CDR1 PRHDT, CDR2 FYEKMQ (reference sequence). The V and J ends lost 6 bases and 7 bases respectively, with 13 bases between them. The CDR3 coding sequence is TGTGCCAGCAGTACCCCCGGAAGAAATGAGCAGTTCTTC. It yields the protein CASSTPGRNEQFF.

The rearrangement links TRBV7-3 to TRBJ2-7; D gene ambiguous. The V and J ends lost 4 bases and 6 bases respectively, with 16 bases between them. The length of the CDR3 is 14 residues. CDR1 is SGHTA, CDR2 FQGTGA, per germline. Here the CDR3 reads CASSSGSSSSEQYF. The CDR3 bases are TGTGCCAGCAGCTCAGGCTCCTCCTCGTCCGAGCAGTACTTC.

The chain combines TRBV7-2 with TRBJ2-1, with D perhaps TRBD1 or TRBD2 (5 bases each). This CDR3 has 17 residues. Deletions cut 5 bases from V and 0 bases from J, with 17 bases between. From germline, CDR1 is SGHTA and CDR2 FQGNSA. CDR3 sequence reads: CASSPLPGRSSYNEQFF. CDR3 DNA: TGTGCCAGCAGCCCACTACCGGGACGTAGCTCCTACAATGAGCAGTTCTTC.

The chain employs TRBV27 and TRBJ1-6; unclear D gene. Trimming left V 3 bases short and J 0 bases short, with 6 bases between. This CDR3 has 15 residues. Germline assignment: CDR1 MNHEY and CDR2 SMNVEV (reference sequence). This CDR3 is CASSLGSSYNSPLHF. The CDR3 DNA is TGTGCCAGCAGTTTGGGGAGCTCCTATAATTCACCCCTCCACTTT.

The chain links TRBV7-9 to TRBJ2-5; TRBD2 aligns across 10 bases. The CDR3 covers 17 residues. With V trimmed by 5 bases and J by 5 bases, 14 bases remained unmatched. Germline V gene sequence: CDR1 SEHNR, CDR2 FQNEAQ (reference sequence). The CDR3 loop reads CASSPPPLGLATETQYF. CDR3 bases: TGTGCCAGCAGCCCCCCCCCGTTGGGACTAGCGACGGAGACCCAGTACTTC.

This chain joins TRBV14 and TRBJ2-5, with 7 bases aligning to TRBD1. The V gene's germline CDR1 is SGHDN and CDR2 FVKESK. There are 14 residues in the CDR3. V dropped 4 bases and J dropped 2; count of bases not matched to a gene: 4. The CDR3 is CASSRGQQQETQYF. CDR3 nucleotides: TGTGCCAGCAGCCGGGGACAGCAACAAGAGACCCAGTACTTC.

V is TRBV19 and J is TRBJ1-4, with D possibly matching TRBD1 (6 bases). Between the trimmed V and J ends, which lost 5 bases and 7 bases, there was a span of 11 bases. The CDR3 has 13 residues. Germline V gives CDR1 LNHDA, CDR2 SQIVND (reference sequence). Here the CDR3 DNA reads TGTGCCAGTAGTTCGATGGGGGCTGAAAAACTGTTTTTT. Amino acid sequence: CASSSMGAEKLFF.

The chain couples TRBV4-2 to TRBJ1-5; D uncertain. V was shortened by 2 bases and J by 2 bases, with 10 bases between the two germline ends. The CDR3 has 15 amino acids. In germline, CDR1 is LGHNA, CDR2 YNFKEQ. CDR3 sequence reads: CASSQSTQGNQPQHF. The CDR3 DNA sequence: TGTGCCAGCAGCCAATCTACCCAGGGCAATCAGCCCCAGCATTTT.

This chain joins TRBV2 and TRBJ1-1; 10 bases line up with TRBD1. The CDR3 extends over 18 amino acids. From germline, CDR1 is SNHLY and CDR2 FYNNEI. The V segment lost 1 base and the J segment 0 bases; nucleotides outside the gene matches: 8. The CDR3 DNA follows: TGTGCCAGCAGTGAAGGACCGGGACAGGGGACCTTGAACACTGAAGCTTTCTTT. Protein product: CASSEGPGQGTLNTEAFF. Full variable domain (remainder filled in from reference TRBV2 and TRBJ1-1): EPEVTQTPSHQVTQMGQEVILRCVPISNHLYFYWYRQILGQKVEFLVSFYNNEISEKSEIFDDQFSVERPDGSNFTLKIRSTKLEDSAMYFCASSEGPGQGTLNTEAFFGQGTRLTVV.

The chain joins TRBV28 to TRBJ2-7; D is perhaps TRBD1 or TRBD2 (5 bases each). CDR1 and CDR2 (germline): MDHEN, SYDVKM. The CDR3 runs 14 residues. V lost 3 bases, J lost 2 bases, and 11 bases lay in between. The CDR3 sequence is CASSFRDRTYEQYF. The CDR3 DNA reads TGTGCCAGCAGTTTCCGGGACCGAACCTACGAGCAGTACTTC.

The chain has TRBV6-4 and TRBJ1-2; D not resolved. V gave up 10 bases and J gave up 4 bases, with 19 bases separating them. CDR3 length equals 14 residues. The germline V gene has CDR1 MRHNA and CDR2 SNTAGT. CDR3 region: CATSPSVSSYGYTF. Here the CDR3 DNA reads TGTGCCACCAGCCCCTCCGTGTCGTCCTATGGCTACACCTTC.

This chain joins TRBV12-3 or TRBV12-4 and TRBJ1-5; unclear D gene. The CDR3 runs to 13 residues. V was pared by 8 bases and J by 4 bases, with 12 bases between. The CDR3, as DNA: TGTGCCAGCCTACAAGGGATGAATCAGCCCCAGCATTTT. It encodes CASLQGMNQPQHF.

This clone was seen just once. The gene calls are TRBV11-2 and TRBJ1-1; TRBD1 aligns across 7 bases. V dropped 4 bases and J dropped 11; count of bases not matched to a gene: 7. Germline V gene sequence: CDR1 SGHAT, CDR2 FQNNGV. CDR3 length: 12 amino acids. The CDR3 DNA is TGTGCCAGCAGCTCGAGAGACAGGGACGCTTTCTTT. Protein product: CASSSRDRDAFF.

This chain connects TRBV28 to TRBJ2-7; unclear D gene. Trimming stripped 5 bases from V and 13 bases from J, with 15 bases between. The germline V gene has CDR1 MDHEN and CDR2 SYDVKM. The CDR3 runs 11 residues. CDR3 amino acids: CASSTRPDVYF. CDR3 sequence (DNA): TGTGCCAGCAGTACTCGGCCCGACGTATACTTC.

The V and J genes are TRBV30 and TRBJ1-2; possible D gene TRBD1, 6 bases. Trimming shortened V by 5 bases and J by 7 bases, and 20 bases separated the two germline ends. Germline loops: CDR1 GTSNPN, CDR2 SVGIG (reference sequence). The CDR3 spans 14 residues. CDR3 loop: CAWATQQGNSGYTF. The CDR3 coding sequence is TGTGCCTGGGCCACCCAACAGGGAAATTCTGGCTACACCTTC.

This rearrangement joins TRBV29-1 to TRBJ2-1; the match to TRBD2 covers 14 bases. Germline assignment: CDR1 SQVTM and CDR2 ANQGSEA. The CDR3 spans 14 residues. The V gene end was trimmed by 7 bases and the J gene end by 8 bases; junction bases not matched to a gene: 7. The CDR3 DNA follows: TGCAGCGGCACCGGGACTAGCGGGAGCGATGAGCAGTTCTTC. Protein product: CSGTGTSGSDEQFF.

The chain carries TRBV19 and TRBJ2-5, with TRBD1 matching over 7 bases. CDR1 is LNHDA, CDR2 SQIVND, per germline (reference sequence). Germline trimming cut 6 bases from V and 5 bases from J; bases unmatched to any gene: 9. The length of the CDR3 is 14 residues. CDR3 coding DNA: TGTGCCAGTAGGGAGACAGGGAAAGTCGAGACCCAGTACTTC. Translation gives CASRETGKVETQYF.

The genes are TRBV28 and TRBJ2-7; 9 nucleotides agree with TRBD1. The CDR3 runs 14 residues. The germline CDR1 and CDR2 sequences are MDHEN and SYDVKM. After removal of 2 bases from V and 4 bases from J, the junction contained 3 bases not matched to a gene. The CDR3 spells CASSLGTGKYEQYF. The CDR3 DNA reads as TGTGCCAGCAGTTTAGGGACAGGGAAGTACGAGCAGTACTTC.

The V call is TRBV19, the J call TRBJ1-4, with unresolved D. Germline V gene lookup returns CDR1 LNHDA and CDR2 SQIVND (reference sequence). Deletions cut 8 bases from V and 6 bases from J, with 13 bases between. CDR3 length: 13 amino acids. The CDR3 protein is CASSGLRHEKLFF. As DNA, the CDR3 is TGTGCCAGTTCGGGTTTGCGGCATGAAAAACTGTTTTTT.

CDR3 region: CASSLGVGDTQYF. The CDR3 DNA follows: TGTGCCAGCAGCTTGGGAGTGGGGGATACGCAGTATTTT. The chain couples TRBV5-4 to TRBJ2-3; D is unresolved. Trimming shortened V by 0 bases and J by 6 bases, and 8 bases separated the two germline ends. Germline CDR1 is SGHNT and CDR2 is YYREEE (reference sequence). The CDR3 runs to 13 residues. Drawing the rest from reference TRBV5-4 and TRBJ2-3, the complete variable domain is ETGVTQSPTHLIKTRGQQVTLRCSSQSGHNTVSWYQQALGQGPQFIFQYYREEENGRGNFPPRFSGLQFPNYSSELNVNALELDDSALYLCASSLGVGDTQYFGPGTRLTVL.

The V call is TRBV6-2 or TRBV6-3, the J call TRBJ2-5; D may match TRBD1 or TRBD2 (5 bases each). The germline V and J ends were trimmed by 1 base and 4 bases, with 16 bases remaining between them. The CDR3 covers 16 residues. Germline CDR1 reads MNHEY; CDR2 reads SVGEGT. The CDR3 sequence: CASSYWTGTLGETQYF. The CDR3 nucleotides read TGTGCCAGCAGTTACTGGACCGGGACCCTGGGAGAGACCCAGTACTTC.

CDR3 nucleotides: TGTGCCAGCAGTGAGGGGGGACGGCAAGAGACCCAGTACTTC. This gives the protein CASSEGGRQETQYF. The rearrangement joins TRBV2 to TRBJ2-5, with a tentative D call TRBD2 (6 bases). Germline V lookup: CDR1 SNHLY, CDR2 FYNNEI. The germline V and J ends were trimmed by 3 bases and 2 bases, with 10 bases remaining between them. This CDR3 comprises 14 residues.

The V and J genes are TRBV27 and TRBJ2-1; a possible D gene is TRBD2 (5 bases). V lost 5 bases and J lost 9, with 20 bases in between. This CDR3 is 15 amino acids long. The germline V gene encodes CDR1 MNHEY and CDR2 SMNVEV (reference sequence). The CDR3 is CASSPLTGRLSEQFF. In DNA, the CDR3 is TGTGCCAGCAGTCCGCTAACGGGAAGGCTCAGTGAGCAGTTCTTC.

The CDR3 sequence is CATSRPGQVPYEQYF. In DNA, the CDR3 is TGTGCCACCAGCAGGCCGGGACAGGTTCCCTACGAGCAGTACTTC. The rearrangement uses TRBV15 and TRBJ2-7, with 8 bases that match TRBD1. The CDR3 runs to 15 residues. The V gene's germline CDR1 is LNHNV and CDR2 YYDKDF (reference sequence). V lost 3 bases and J lost 2; bases outside the gene matches: 6.

This sequence joins TRBV9 and TRBJ2-5, with TRBD2 matching 10 bases. This CDR3 contains 15 residues. J lost 5 bases, V lost 4 bases, and 8 bases had no gene match. Germline V gene sequence: CDR1 SGDLS, CDR2 YYNGEE. For the CDR3, the DNA is TGTGCCAGCAGCACCCCTAGCGGGAGAGGGGAGACCCAGTACTTC. Amino acid sequence: CASSTPSGRGETQYF.

The V gene is TRBV7-2, the J gene TRBJ1-4, with D unresolved. CDR3 size: 15 residues. The V and J ends lost 5 bases and 8 bases respectively, with 18 bases between them. Germline V gene data show CDR1 as SGHTA and CDR2 as FQGNSA. The CDR3 region is CASSGSGPRGEKLFF. The CDR3 DNA sequence: TGTGCCAGCAGCGGATCCGGGCCCCGGGGAGAAAAACTGTTTTTT. Combining the CDR3 with reference TRBV7-2 and TRBJ1-4 gives the whole variable domain GAGVSQSPSNKVTEKGKDVELRCDPISGHTALYWYRQSLGQGLEFLIYFQGNSAPDKSGLPSDRFSAERTGGSVSTLTIQRTQQEDSAVYLCASSGSGPRGEKLFFGSGTQLSVL.

This rearrangement joins TRBV3-1 (or the pseudogene TRBV3-2) to TRBJ2-7; 7 bases align to TRBD2. Per the germline V gene, CDR1 is LGHDT and CDR2 is YNNKEL (reference sequence). Losses at the gene ends were 4 bases for V and 5 bases for J; bases not matched to a gene: 5. The CDR3 is made up of 13 amino acids. The CDR3 sequence: CASSRQTSHEQYF. The DNA for the CDR3 is TGTGCCAGCAGCCGCCAGACTAGCCACGAGCAGTACTTC.

This clone was seen only once. This sequence joins TRBV5-1 and TRBJ1-4; no clear D. There are 15 residues in the CDR3. V lost 0 bases, J lost 8 bases, and 14 bases lay in between. In germline, CDR1 is SGHRS, CDR2 YFSETQ. The CDR3 nucleotides are TGCGCCAGCAGCTTGGACCCAAGGAGAGGGGAAAAACTGTTTTTT. Amino acid sequence: CASSLDPRRGEKLFF. Full variable domain (rest looked up from reference TRBV5-1 and TRBJ1-4): KAGVTQTPRYLIKTRGQQVTLSCSPISGHRSVSWYQQTPGQGLQFLFEYFSETQRNKGNFPGRFSGRQFSNSRSEMNVSTLELGDSALYLCASSLDPRRGEKLFFGSGTQLSVL.